This T cell receptor beta chain was sequenced in a study of T cell repertoires in cytomegalovirus infection. The CDR3 loop spans 15 amino acids. Trimming took off 5 bases at V and 3 bases at J, with 20 bases between the two ends. Per germline, CDR1 DFQATT and CDR2 SNEGSKA (reference sequence). TCRdb independently ran MiXCR on the reads; one entry per CDR3 protein. The data hold roughly 310,000 distinct CDR3 sequences, with roughly a sixth observed a single time. The sequence derives from a human donor in good health (CMV status not recorded). Some clones in this sample may be carry-over from other donors' samples. This sequence joins TRBV20-1 and TRBJ2-7; the D gene is possibly TRBD1 (7 bases). Sequencing input: PBMCs. Here the CDR3 DNA reads TGCAGTGCTCCCCGACAGGGAGGTACCAACTACGAGCAGTACTTC. This gives the protein CSAPRQGGTNYEQYF.